This T cell receptor beta chain was sequenced in a study of cytomegalovirus exposure and HLA in healthy donors. PCR primers comprised 60 Vbeta and 13 Jbeta primers. The data were produced by immunoSEQ multiplex PCR, yet TCRdb's version contains in-frame clones alone and is incomplete. In the table there are tens of thousands of clones, approximately 67% of which are singletons. Study-wide results and limits: Later analysis suggested most CMV-associated TCR beta chains were HLA-restricted. Earlier results showed most TCR beta V segments being productive about 90% or about 30% of the time.

Each donor was healthy, and each was a bone marrow donor. To note about this clone: The antigen remains undetermined.

The specimen was PBMCs. This receptor was obtained from a male donor in good health and CMV-seropositive.

CDR3 DNA sequence: TGTGCCAGTACTGGGGGCCTCCTCCCCCTCCACTTT. This gives the protein CASTGGLLPLHF. This chain uses TRBV19 with TRBJ1-6, with D possibly TRBD1 on 6 matching bases. With 7 bases removed from V and 13 bases from J, the gap between germline ends came to 14 bases. Germline values: CDR1 LNHDA, CDR2 SQIVND (reference sequence). This CDR3 contains 12 residues.